These 18 T cell receptor beta chains were sequenced from one sample in a study of spatial heterogeneity in lung cancer. In TCRdb, the 5' RACE reads were re-called with MiXCR into one record per CDR3 protein. There are around 60,000 distinct CDR3 sequences in the sample; approximately 8.9% occur only once, and about 15% lies in the top ten. Time point meaning: sample taken at primary tumor resection. Whole RNA was taken from tumor, nontumor lung or frozen PBMC; it was then sequenced unsorted. This sample comprised PBMCs, obtained at surgery. The receptors were gathered from a female donor with early-stage non-small cell lung cancer.

This chain connects TRBV6-1 to TRBJ2-6; no clear D gene. CDR1 is MNHNS, CDR2 SASEGT, per germline. V lost 3 bases and J 0 bases, leaving 6 bases between the germline ends. This CDR3 is 15 amino acids long. The CDR3: CASSEWSSGANVLTF. As DNA, the CDR3 is TGTGCCAGCAGTGAGTGGAGCTCTGGGGCCAACGTCCTGACTTTC.

V and J are TRBV27 and TRBJ2-1, with TRBD1 matching 12 bases. The germline V gene has CDR1 MNHEY and CDR2 SMNVEV (reference sequence). V lost 5 bases, J lost 9 bases, and 5 bases stayed unmatched. The CDR3 covers 14 residues. CDR3 in DNA: TGTGCCAGCAGTCCCGGGACAGGGGGCGCTGAGCAGTTCTTC. It specifies CASSPGTGGAEQFF.

The chain has TRBV4-1 and TRBJ2-2; the match to TRBD2 covers 8 bases. Losses at the gene ends were 0 bases for V and 7 bases for J; bases not matched to a gene: 4. Germline CDR1 and CDR2: MGHRA and YSYEKL. This CDR3 region has 15 residues. CDR3 loop: CASSQEGLVIGELFF. The CDR3 nucleotides read TGCGCCAGCAGCCAAGAGGGACTAGTTATCGGGGAGCTGTTTTTT.

This clonotype was detected a few times. V is TRBV12-3 or TRBV12-4 and J is TRBJ2-2, with D tentatively TRBD1 or TRBD2 (5 bases each). The CDR3 has 14 residues. V lost 3 bases, J lost 4 bases, and 9 bases lay in between. CDR3 DNA: TGTGCCAGCAGTTTTGGGGACCCCACCGGGGAGCTGTTTTTT. Protein product: CASSFGDPTGELFF.

V usage is TRBV7-3 and J usage is TRBJ1-5; D uncertain. The ends were cut back, 1 base at V and 0 bases at J, with 7 bases in the middle. The CDR3 has 15 residues. Germline values: CDR1 SGHTA, CDR2 FQGTGA. The CDR3: CASSLSASSNQPQHF. The DNA of the CDR3 is TGTGCCAGCAGCTTAAGTGCCAGTAGCAATCAGCCCCAGCATTTT. Full variable domain (outside the CDR3, taken from reference TRBV7-3 and TRBJ1-5): GAGVSQTPSNKVTEKGKYVELRCDPISGHTALYWYRQSLGQGPEFLIYFQGTGAADDSGLPNDRFFAVRPEGSVSTLKIQRTERGDSAVYLCASSLSASSNQPQHFGDGTRLSIL.

The chain is built from TRBV10-3 and TRBJ1-1; tentatively, D is TRBD1 (6 bases). Germline V gives CDR1 ENHRY, CDR2 SYGVKD. There are 13 residues in the CDR3. Trimming cost V 9 bases and J 5 bases, with 16 bases left between them. The CDR3 spells CAIHRDGGTEAFF. The CDR3 nucleotides are TGTGCCATTCACAGGGACGGGGGAACTGAAGCTTTCTTT.

The table lists this clonotype with many counts. This chain links TRBV28 with TRBJ1-2, with D uncertain. V shed 8 bases and J shed 4 bases, with 11 bases lying between them. CDR3 length: 12 amino acids. Looked up from germline, CDR1 is MDHEN and CDR2 is SYDVKM. This CDR3 is CASGNSLYGYTF. CDR3 in DNA: TGTGCCAGCGGCAACAGCCTCTATGGCTACACCTTC.

This sequence joins TRBV9 and TRBJ2-3; possibly TRBD2 for D (5 bases). In germline, CDR1 is SGDLS, CDR2 YYNGEE. This CDR3 is built from 13 residues. Trimming left V 3 bases short and J 1 base short, with 6 bases between. This CDR3 is CASSARGTDTQYF. The CDR3 nucleotides are TGTGCCAGCAGCGCGAGGGGCACAGATACGCAGTATTTT.

CDR3 loop: CSATGALNQPQHF. As DNA, the CDR3 is TGCAGTGCGACAGGGGCCCTCAATCAGCCCCAGCATTTT. The chain employs TRBV20-1 and TRBJ1-5, with 8 bases lining up with TRBD1. With 6 bases clipped from V and 3 bases from J, the junction kept 4 bases outside the gene matches. CDR3 size: 13 residues. Germline CDR1 is DFQATT and CDR2 is SNEGSKA (reference sequence).

The rearrangement uses TRBV20-1 and TRBJ2-7; tentatively, D is TRBD1 (5 bases). Germline lookup yields CDR1 DFQATT and CDR2 SNEGSKA (reference sequence). The CDR3 runs 12 residues. Trimming took off 7 bases at V and 6 bases at J, with 16 bases between the two ends. CDR3 region: CSVKTDNLEQYV. In DNA, the CDR3 is TGCAGTGTTAAGACAGACAACCTCGAGCAGTACGTC.

The rearrangement links TRBV20-1 to TRBJ2-1; TRBD2 matches 8 bases. CDR1 and CDR2 from the germline V gene are DFQATT and SNEGSKA (reference sequence). V shed 1 base and J 5 bases; nucleotides not matched to a gene: 1. This CDR3 region has 13 residues. CDR3 residues: CSARVSGNNEQFF. The CDR3 bases are TGCAGTGCTAGAGTTAGCGGGAACAATGAGCAGTTCTTC.

This clonotype has a count of ten or more. The chain couples TRBV29-1 to TRBJ2-1, with TRBD2 as a possible D gene (5 bases). Between the trimmed V and J ends, which lost 1 base and 0 bases, there was a span of 7 bases. The CDR3 loop spans 14 amino acids. Germline values: CDR1 SQVTM, CDR2 ANQGSEA. This CDR3 reads CSVEGLASYNEQFF. CDR3 in DNA: TGCAGCGTTGAAGGGCTAGCCTCCTACAATGAGCAGTTCTTC.

The table lists this clonotype with many counts. The chain employs TRBV7-2 and TRBJ1-2, with 12 bases aligning to TRBD1. Per the germline V gene, CDR1 is SGHTA and CDR2 is FQGNSA. The ends lost 5 bases at V and 4 bases at J; junction bases unmatched: 5. The CDR3 has 15 amino acids. CDR3 coding DNA: TGTGCCAGCAGCCTGGGACAGGGGGCCCTCTATGGCTACACCTTC. This sequence encodes CASSLGQGALYGYTF.

The chain links TRBV12-3 or TRBV12-4 to TRBJ1-2; 7 bases align to TRBD1. The CDR3 has 13 residues. V gave up 5 bases and J gave up 8 bases; unmatched junction bases: 8. The CDR3 sequence: CASSLRQGHGYTF. DNA for the CDR3: TGTGCCAGCAGTCTTAGACAGGGTCACGGCTACACCTTC.

The rearrangement joins TRBV10-2 to TRBJ1-2, with D unclear. Deletions cut 3 bases from V and 2 bases from J, with 7 bases between. Germline CDR1 WSHSY, CDR2 SAAADI. This CDR3 has 13 residues. CDR3 bases: TGCGCCAGCAGTGACTCGGGGAACTATGGCTACACCTTC. Translated: CASSDSGNYGYTF.

This clonotype was detected only a few times. The rearrangement links TRBV5-1 to TRBJ2-1; TRBD2 matches 9 bases. Germline CDR1 is SGHRS and CDR2 is YFSETQ. V was clipped by 2 bases and J by 0 bases; unmatched bases: 6. The CDR3 sequence is 17 residues long. This chain's CDR3 is CASSFVAGGSSYNEQFF. For the CDR3, the DNA is TGCGCCAGCAGCTTCGTTGCGGGAGGGAGCTCCTACAATGAGCAGTTCTTC.

The rearrangement joins TRBV5-1 to TRBJ2-5, with D perhaps assigned TRBD1 or TRBD2 (5 bases each). Germline V gives CDR1 SGHRS, CDR2 YFSETQ. The V gene lost 4 bases and the J gene lost 5 bases, with 12 bases spanning the gap. CDR3 size: 13 residues. CDR3 region: CASSLRGQETQYF. The CDR3 nucleotides are TGCGCCAGCAGCCTACGGGGCCAGGAGACCCAGTACTTC.

By its share, this clonotype is medium-sized (0.01 to 0.1%). CDR3 coding DNA: TGTGCCAGCAGTCCGACAGGTCTCTACGAGCAGTACGTC. Its protein is CASSPTGLYEQYV. V and J are TRBV28 and TRBJ2-7; a weak D match, TRBD1 (6 bases). CDR3 length: 13 residues. Trimming cost V 5 bases and J 3 bases, with 11 bases left between them. Germline V gene lookup returns CDR1 MDHEN and CDR2 SYDVKM.